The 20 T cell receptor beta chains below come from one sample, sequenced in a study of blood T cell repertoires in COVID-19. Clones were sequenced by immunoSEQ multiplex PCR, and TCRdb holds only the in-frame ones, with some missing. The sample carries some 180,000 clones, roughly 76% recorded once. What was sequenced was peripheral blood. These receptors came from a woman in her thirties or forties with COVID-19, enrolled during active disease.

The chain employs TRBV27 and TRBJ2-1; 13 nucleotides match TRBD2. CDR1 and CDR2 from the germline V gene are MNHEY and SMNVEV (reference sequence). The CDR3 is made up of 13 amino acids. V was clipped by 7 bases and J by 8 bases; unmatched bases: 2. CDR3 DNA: TGTGCCAGCAAACTAGCGGGGGGGCATGAGCAGTTCTTC. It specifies CASKLAGGHEQFF.

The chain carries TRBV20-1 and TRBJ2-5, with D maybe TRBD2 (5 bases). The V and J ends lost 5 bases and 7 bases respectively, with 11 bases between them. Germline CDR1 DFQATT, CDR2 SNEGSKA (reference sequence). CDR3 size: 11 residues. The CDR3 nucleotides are TGCAGTGCTCCCATGGCGGGGACCCAGTACTTC. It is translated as CSAPMAGTQYF.

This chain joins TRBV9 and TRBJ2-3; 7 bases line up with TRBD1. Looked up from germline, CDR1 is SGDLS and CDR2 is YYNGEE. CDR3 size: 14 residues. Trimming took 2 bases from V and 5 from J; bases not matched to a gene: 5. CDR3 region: CASSVRQGEDTQYF. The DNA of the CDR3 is TGTGCCAGCAGCGTTCGACAGGGAGAAGATACGCAGTATTTT.

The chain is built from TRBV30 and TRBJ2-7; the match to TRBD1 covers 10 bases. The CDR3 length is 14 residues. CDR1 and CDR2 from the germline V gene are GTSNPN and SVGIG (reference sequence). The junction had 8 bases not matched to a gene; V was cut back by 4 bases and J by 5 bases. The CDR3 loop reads CAWTPWDRGDEQYF. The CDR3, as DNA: TGTGCCTGGACCCCATGGGACAGGGGCGACGAGCAGTACTTC.

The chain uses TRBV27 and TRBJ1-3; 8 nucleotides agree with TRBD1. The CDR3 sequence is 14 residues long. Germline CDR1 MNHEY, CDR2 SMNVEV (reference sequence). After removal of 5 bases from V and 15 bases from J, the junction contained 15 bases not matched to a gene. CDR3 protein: CASSPDRGNSRRYF. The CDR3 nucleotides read TGTGCCAGCAGTCCCGACAGGGGAAACTCCCGGAGATATTTT.

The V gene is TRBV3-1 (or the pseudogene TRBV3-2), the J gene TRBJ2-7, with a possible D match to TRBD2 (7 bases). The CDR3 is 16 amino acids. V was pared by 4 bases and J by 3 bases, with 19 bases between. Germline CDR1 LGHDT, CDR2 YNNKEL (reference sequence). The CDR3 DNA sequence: TGTGCCAGCAGCCGAAGGGGGGGAAAGGGATTCTACGAGCAGTACTTC. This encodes CASSRRGGKGFYEQYF.

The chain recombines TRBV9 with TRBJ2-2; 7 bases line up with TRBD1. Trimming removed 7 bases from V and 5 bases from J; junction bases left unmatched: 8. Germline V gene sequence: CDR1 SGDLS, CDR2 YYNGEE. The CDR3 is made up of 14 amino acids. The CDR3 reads CASADRVKTGELFF. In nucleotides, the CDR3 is TGTGCCAGCGCAGACAGGGTCAAGACCGGGGAGCTGTTTTTT.

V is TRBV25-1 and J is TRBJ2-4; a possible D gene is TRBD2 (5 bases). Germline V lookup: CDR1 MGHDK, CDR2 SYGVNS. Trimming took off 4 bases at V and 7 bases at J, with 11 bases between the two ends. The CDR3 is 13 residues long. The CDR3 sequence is CASSVPPGNIQYF. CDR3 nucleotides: TGTGCCAGCAGTGTTCCCCCGGGGAACATTCAGTACTTC.

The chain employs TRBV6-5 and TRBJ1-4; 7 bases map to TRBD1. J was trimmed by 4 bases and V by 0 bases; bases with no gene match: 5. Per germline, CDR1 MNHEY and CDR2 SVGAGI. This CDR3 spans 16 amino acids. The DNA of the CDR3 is TGTGCCAGCAGTTACTCGACGGGACAGATTAATGAAAAACTGTTTTTT. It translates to CASSYSTGQINEKLFF.

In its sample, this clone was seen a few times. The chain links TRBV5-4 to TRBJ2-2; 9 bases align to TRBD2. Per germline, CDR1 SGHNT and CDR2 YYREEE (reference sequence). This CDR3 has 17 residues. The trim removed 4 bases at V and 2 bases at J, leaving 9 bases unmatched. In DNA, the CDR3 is TGTGCCAGCAGCCGTCCTGGGACTAGCTTTAACACCGGGGAGCTGTTTTTT. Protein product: CASSRPGTSFNTGELFF.

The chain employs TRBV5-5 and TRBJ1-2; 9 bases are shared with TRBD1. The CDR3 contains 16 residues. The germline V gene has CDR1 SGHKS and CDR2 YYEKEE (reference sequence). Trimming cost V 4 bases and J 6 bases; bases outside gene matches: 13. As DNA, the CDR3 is TGTGCCAGCAGCAAATCCGCTGGACAGGGGAGTGATGGCTACACCTTC. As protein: CASSKSAGQGSDGYTF.

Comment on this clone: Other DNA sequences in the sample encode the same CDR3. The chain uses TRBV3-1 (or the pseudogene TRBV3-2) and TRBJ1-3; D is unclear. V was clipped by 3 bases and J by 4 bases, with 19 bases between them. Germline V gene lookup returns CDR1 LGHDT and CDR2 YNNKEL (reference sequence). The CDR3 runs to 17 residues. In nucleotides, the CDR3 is TGTGCCAGCAGCCAGATGAAAAGAGGATTCCTCGGAAACACCATATATTTT. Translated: CASSQMKRGFLGNTIYF.

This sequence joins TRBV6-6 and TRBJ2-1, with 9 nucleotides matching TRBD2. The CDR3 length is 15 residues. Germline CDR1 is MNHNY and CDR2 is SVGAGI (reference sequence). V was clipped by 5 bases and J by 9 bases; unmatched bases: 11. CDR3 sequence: CASSPPGGGASEQFF. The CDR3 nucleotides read TGTGCCAGCAGTCCCCCCGGCGGGGGGGCTAGTGAGCAGTTCTTC.

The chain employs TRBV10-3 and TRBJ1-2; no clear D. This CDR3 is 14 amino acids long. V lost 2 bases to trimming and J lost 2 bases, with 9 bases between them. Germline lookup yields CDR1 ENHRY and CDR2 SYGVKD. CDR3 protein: CAISERSGNYGYTF. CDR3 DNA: TGTGCCATCAGTGAGAGGTCAGGAAACTATGGCTACACCTTC.

The CDR3 region has the DNA TGTGCCAGCAGTCTACGCTCTGGGGCCAACGTCCTGACTTTC. Its translation is CASSLRSGANVLTF. The V call is TRBV3-1 (or the pseudogene TRBV3-2), the J call TRBJ2-6; D remains unclear. Trimming left V 6 bases short and J 0 bases short, with 6 bases between. This CDR3 is built from 14 residues. Germline lookup yields CDR1 LGHDT and CDR2 YNNKEL (reference sequence).

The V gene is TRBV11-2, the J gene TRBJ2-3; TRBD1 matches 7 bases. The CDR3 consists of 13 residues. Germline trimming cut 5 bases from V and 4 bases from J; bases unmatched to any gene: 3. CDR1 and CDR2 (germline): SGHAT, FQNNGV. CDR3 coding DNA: TGTGCCAGCAGCAGGACAGGCCCAGATACGCAGTATTTT. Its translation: CASSRTGPDTQYF.

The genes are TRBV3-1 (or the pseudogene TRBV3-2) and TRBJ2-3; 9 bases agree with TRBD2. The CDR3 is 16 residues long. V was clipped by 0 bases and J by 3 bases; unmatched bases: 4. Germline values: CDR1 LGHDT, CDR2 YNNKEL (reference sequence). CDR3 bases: TGTGCCAGCAGCCAAGATGTAGCGGGAGAGACAGATACGCAGTATTTT. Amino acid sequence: CASSQDVAGETDTQYF.

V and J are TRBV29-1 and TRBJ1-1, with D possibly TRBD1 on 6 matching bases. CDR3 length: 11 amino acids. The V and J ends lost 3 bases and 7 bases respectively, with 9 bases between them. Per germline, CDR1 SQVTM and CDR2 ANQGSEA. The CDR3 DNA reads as TGCAGCGTTGAGGGGGCAGTTGAAGCTTTCTTT. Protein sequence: CSVEGAVEAFF.

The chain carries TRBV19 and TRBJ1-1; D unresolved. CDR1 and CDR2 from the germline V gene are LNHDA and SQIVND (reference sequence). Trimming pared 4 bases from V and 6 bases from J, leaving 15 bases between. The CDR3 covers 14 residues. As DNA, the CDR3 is TGTGCCAGTAGTACCCCGGGGAGGGCTCCTGAAGCTTTCTTT. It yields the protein CASSTPGRAPEAFF.

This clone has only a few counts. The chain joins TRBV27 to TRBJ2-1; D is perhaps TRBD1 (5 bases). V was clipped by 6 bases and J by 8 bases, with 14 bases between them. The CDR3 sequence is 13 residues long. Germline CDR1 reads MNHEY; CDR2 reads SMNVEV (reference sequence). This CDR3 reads CASSRLTGYEQFF. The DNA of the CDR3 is TGTGCCAGCAGCCGACTTACAGGCTATGAGCAGTTCTTC.